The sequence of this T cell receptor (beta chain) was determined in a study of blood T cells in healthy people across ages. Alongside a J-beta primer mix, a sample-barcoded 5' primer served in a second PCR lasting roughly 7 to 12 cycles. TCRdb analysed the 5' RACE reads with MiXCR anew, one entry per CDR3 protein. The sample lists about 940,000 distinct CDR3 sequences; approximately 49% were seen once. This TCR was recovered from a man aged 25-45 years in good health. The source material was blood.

CDR3 sequence reads: CASSESRAGTGANVLTF. The CDR3 coding sequence is TGTGCCAGCAGTGAAAGCCGGGCAGGGACTGGGGCCAACGTCCTGACTTTC. The genes are TRBV6-1 and TRBJ2-6; possibly TRBD1 for D (5 bases). The CDR3 sequence is 17 residues long. Germline V gene data show CDR1 as MNHNS and CDR2 as SASEGT. Trimming removed 2 bases from V and 2 bases from J, with 13 bases in between.